One T cell receptor beta chain is described in this entry. This sample was taken from a study of T cell repertoires in ileal Crohn's disease. Study at large: About half of patients got postoperative therapy: some 11 thiopurines, about 20 anti-TNF.

Only in-frame clones appear in the TCRdb table, and some are missing; sequencing was by immunoSEQ multiplex PCR. The sample shows roughly 7,200 clones, 75% to 85% of them seen only once. V shed 4 bases and J 8 bases; nucleotides not matched to a gene: 7. From germline, CDR1 is MNHNS and CDR2 SASEGT. There are 14 residues in the CDR3. This clonotype was sampled from an adult with Crohn's disease. The chain couples TRBV6-1 to TRBJ2-4, with TRBD1 matching over 8 bases. The sequencing input was ileal tissue. The CDR3: CASSASGGWDIQYF. The CDR3 DNA is TGTGCCAGCAGTGCCTCAGGGGGCTGGGACATTCAGTACTTC.